Below, 2 T cell receptor beta chains from the same sample are listed, as sequenced in a study of T cells in Graves' hyperthyroidism and ophthalmopathy. It was RNA transcripts that yielded the amplified TCR beta CDR3 regions. The primer set for the first-round RT-PCR of the TCR CDR3 was HTBI. TCRdb re-derived calls from the multiplex PCR reads in MiXCR, one entry per CDR3 protein. The sample has about 350,000 distinct CDR3 sequences; roughly 14% are singletons. Sequences were obtained from blood. All receptors derive from a woman in her twenties or thirties with Graves' hyperthyroidism.

The chain has TRBV7-9 and TRBJ2-5, with a possible D match to TRBD2 (5 bases). V lost 2 bases and J 5 bases, leaving 30 bases between the germline ends. Germline V lookup: CDR1 SEHNR, CDR2 FQNEAQ (reference sequence). The CDR3 length is 20 residues. CDR3 loop: CASSLKDLPRVTRKGETQYF. DNA of the CDR3: TGTGCCAGCAGCTTAAAAGACCTTCCGCGGGTCACCAGGAAAGGGGAGACCCAGTACTTC.

V gene TRBV3-1 combines with J gene TRBJ2-3, with D tentatively TRBD1 or TRBD2 (6 bases each). This CDR3 spans 21 amino acids. V lost 0 bases to trimming and J lost 2 bases, with 27 bases between them. The germline V gene encodes CDR1 LGHDT and CDR2 YNNKEL (reference sequence). Here the CDR3 reads CASSQDESQGTTSGHTDTQYF. The CDR3 DNA reads TGTGCCAGCAGCCAAGACGAGTCGCAGGGGACGACTAGTGGGCACACAGATACGCAGTATTTT.